The clone carrying this T cell receptor (beta chain) showed up just once. These data come from a study of preoperative IRX-2 immunotherapy in early breast cancer. Germline CDR1 WSHSY, CDR2 SAAADI. The V end lost 7 bases, the J end lost 1 base, and 13 bases lay between the germline ends. The CDR3 has 14 amino acids. Treatment of the sample: preoperative locoregional IRX-2 cytokine immunotherapy. Patients received preoperative, locoregional IRX-2 cytokine immunotherapy in a phase Ib study. The method was immunoSEQ multiplex PCR; TCRdb's version includes in-frame clones alone and lacks a portion of them. This table has fewer than 25,000 clones, approximately 86% appearing once.

The clonotype comes from a human donor with breast cancer. V usage is TRBV10-2 and J usage is TRBJ1-1; the D gene is possibly TRBD1 (5 bases). The sequencing used lymph node tissue, collected after IRX-2 immunotherapy. The CDR3 is CASKSGPGNTEAFF. The CDR3 DNA reads as TGCGCCAGCAAATCGGGGCCTGGGAACACTGAAGCTTTCTTT.